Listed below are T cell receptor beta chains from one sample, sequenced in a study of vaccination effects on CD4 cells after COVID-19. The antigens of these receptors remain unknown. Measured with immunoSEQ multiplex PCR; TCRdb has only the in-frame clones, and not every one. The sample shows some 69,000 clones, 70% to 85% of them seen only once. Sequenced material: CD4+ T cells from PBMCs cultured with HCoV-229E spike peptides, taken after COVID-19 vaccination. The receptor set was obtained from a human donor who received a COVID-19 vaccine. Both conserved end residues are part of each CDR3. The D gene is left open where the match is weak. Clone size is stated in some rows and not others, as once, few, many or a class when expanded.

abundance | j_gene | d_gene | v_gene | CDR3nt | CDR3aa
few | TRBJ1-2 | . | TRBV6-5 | TGTGCCAGCGTAGAGTACTATGGCTACACCTTC | CASVEYYGYTF
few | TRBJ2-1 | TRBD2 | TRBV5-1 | TGCGCCAGCAGCCTAGGGCCGGGACTAGCCGGGTTTGAGCAGTTCTTC | CASSLGPGLAGFEQFF
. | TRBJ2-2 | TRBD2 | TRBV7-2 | TGTGCCAGCACCCCCTCTCGCGGGGGGCCTAGCACCGGGGAGCTGTTTTTT | CASTPSRGGPSTGELFF
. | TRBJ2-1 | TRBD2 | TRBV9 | TGTGCCAGCAGGGAGACTAGCGGGGCGGGGTTGGATGAGCAGTTCTTC | CASRETSGAGLDEQFF
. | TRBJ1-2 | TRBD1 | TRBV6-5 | TGTGCCAGCAGTTACGTCAGGACAGGGGAGGAGGGCTACACCTTC | CASSYVRTGEEGYTF
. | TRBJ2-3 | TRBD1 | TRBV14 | TGTGCCAGCAGCAACACCGGGACAGGAGCAGATACGCAGTATTTT | CASSNTGTGADTQYF
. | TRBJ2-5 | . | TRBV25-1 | TGTGCCAGCAGTGACACGGTGCGAGAGACCCAGTACTTC | CASSDTVRETQYF
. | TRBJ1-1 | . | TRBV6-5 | TGTGCCAGCAGTTACGCGGCGGGGAGCACTGAAGCTTTCTTT | CASSYAAGSTEAFF
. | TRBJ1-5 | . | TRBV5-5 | TGTGCCAGCAGCTTGTGGCAGGGGTCCGATCAGCCCCAGCATTTT | CASSLWQGSDQPQHF
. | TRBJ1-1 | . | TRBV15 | TGTGCCACCAGCAGAGATGTGTACACTGAAGCTTTCTTT | CATSRDVYTEAFF
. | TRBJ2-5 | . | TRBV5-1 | TGCGCCAGCAGCTTGGGATACCAAGAGACCCAGTACTTC | CASSLGYQETQYF
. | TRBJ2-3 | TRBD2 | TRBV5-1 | TGCGCCAGCAGCTTAGTTCTTGGAGCGGGGGCCAAGGTGCAGTATTTT | CASSLVLGAGAKVQYF
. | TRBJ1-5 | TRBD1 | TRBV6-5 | TGTGCCAGCAGTTCGGGGACAGGGTCAGGACAGCCCCAGCATTTT | CASSSGTGSGQPQHF
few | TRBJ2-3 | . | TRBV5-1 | TGCGCCAGCAGCTTGGGTTATCAGGTTTCCACAGATACGCAGTATTTT | CASSLGYQVSTDTQYF
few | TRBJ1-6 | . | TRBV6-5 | TGTGCCAGCGGGAGCCTTAATTCACCCCTCCACTTT | CASGSLNSPLHF
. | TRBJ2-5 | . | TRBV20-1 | TGCAGTGCTAATATAGAGACCCAGTACTTC | CSANIETQYF
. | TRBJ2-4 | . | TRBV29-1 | TGCAGCGTTGAAGGGGGAGCCAAAAACATTCAGTACTTC | CSVEGGAKNIQYF
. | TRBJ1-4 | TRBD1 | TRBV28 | TGTGCCAGCATTTATTCAGGGGGCCGGTCTGAAAAACTGTTTTTT | CASIYSGGRSEKLFF
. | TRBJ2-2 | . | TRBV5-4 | TGTGCCAGCAGGACGAGCGTGAACACCGGGGAGCTGTTTTTT | CASRTSVNTGELFF
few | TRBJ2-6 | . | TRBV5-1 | TGCGCCAGCAGCTTGGATACCGGGACGACTAGAGCCAACGTCCTGACTTTC | CASSLDTGTTRANVLTF
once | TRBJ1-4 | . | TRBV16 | TGTGCCAGCAGCCGAGGGAGTAATGAAAAACTGTTTTTT | CASSRGSNEKLFF
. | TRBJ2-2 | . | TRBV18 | TGTGCCAGCTCACCATGGAGCGACCTGCGCACCGGGGAGCTGTTTTTT | CASSPWSDLRTGELFF
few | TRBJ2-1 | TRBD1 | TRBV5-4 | TGTGCCAGCAGTCCCGGACAGGGGGTCCGCGGTGAGCAGTTCTTC | CASSPGQGVRGEQFF
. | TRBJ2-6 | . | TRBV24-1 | TGTGCCACCAGTGATTTAGGCGCAGGGACCTCTGGGGCCAACGTCCTGACTTTC | CATSDLGAGTSGANVLTF
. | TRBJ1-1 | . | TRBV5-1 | TGCGCCAGCAGGTCTACACCGAACACTGAAGCTTTCTTT | CASRSTPNTEAFF
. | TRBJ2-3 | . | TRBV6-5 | TGTGCCAGCAGGAGGGGAGTTACGCAGTATTTT | CASRRGVTQYF
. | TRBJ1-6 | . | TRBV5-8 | TGTGCCAGCAGCTTGACAGGATTCTATAATTCACCCCTCCACTTT | CASSLTGFYNSPLHF
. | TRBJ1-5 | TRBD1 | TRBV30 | TGTGCCTGGAGTTGGACAGGGGGTAGCAATCAGCCCCAGCATTTT | CAWSWTGGSNQPQHF
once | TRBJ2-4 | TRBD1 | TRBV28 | TGTGCCAGCAGTCAGCGGGACAGGGCAGACTTC | CASSQRDRADF
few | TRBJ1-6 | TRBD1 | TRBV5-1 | TGCGCCAGCAGCTTGCCAGGGGGCTCCTATAATTCACCCCTCCACTTT | CASSLPGGSYNSPLHF
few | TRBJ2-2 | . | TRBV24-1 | TGTGCCACCAGTGATGAGGGCTCGGCCGGGGAGCTGTTTTTT | CATSDEGSAGELFF
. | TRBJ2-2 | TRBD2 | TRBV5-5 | TGTGCCAGCAGCCCCACTAGCGGGGGGTACACCGGGGAGCTGTTTTTT | CASSPTSGGYTGELFF
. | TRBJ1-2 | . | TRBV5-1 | TGCGCCAGCAGCCAAGACCCCACCCGTGGCTACACCTTC | CASSQDPTRGYTF
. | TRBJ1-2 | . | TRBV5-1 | TGCGCCAGCAGCTTGGTGGGACCTGGATATGGCTACACCTTC | CASSLVGPGYGYTF
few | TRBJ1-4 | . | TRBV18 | TGTGCCAGCTCACCAACTAATGAAAAACTGTTTTTT | CASSPTNEKLFF
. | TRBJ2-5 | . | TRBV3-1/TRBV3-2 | TGTGCCAGCAGCCAAGCGTCGGCCCCATGGGAGACCCAGTACTTC | CASSQASAPWETQYF
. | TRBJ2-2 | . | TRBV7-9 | TGTGCCAGCACCCCCCTCGGGCAGAACACCGGGGAGCTGTTTTTT | CASTPLGQNTGELFF
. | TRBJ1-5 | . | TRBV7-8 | TGTGCCAGCAGCTTAGATTGGGATCAGCCCCAGCATTTT | CASSLDWDQPQHF
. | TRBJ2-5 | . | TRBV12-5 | TGTGCTAGTGGTACTACAGGTTACCAAGAGACCCAGTACTTC | CASGTTGYQETQYF
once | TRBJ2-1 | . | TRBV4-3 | TGCGCCAGCAGCCCCAATAGTGTCGGACGGCAGTTCTTC | CASSPNSVGRQFF
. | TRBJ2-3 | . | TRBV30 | TGTGCCCTCATAGCGTACAGCACAGATACGCAGTATTTT | CALIAYSTDTQYF
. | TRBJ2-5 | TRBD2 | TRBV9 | TGTGCCAGCAGCGTAGGGACTAGCGGGGGGTACCAAGAGACCCAGTACTTC | CASSVGTSGGYQETQYF
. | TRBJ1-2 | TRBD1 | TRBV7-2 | TGTGCCAGCAGCTTAGGACAGGGGGCGAACTATGGCTACACCTTC | CASSLGQGANYGYTF
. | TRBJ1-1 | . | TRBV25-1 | TGTGCCAGCAGTGAATTAGGAAGCATGAACACTGAAGCTTTCTTT | CASSELGSMNTEAFF
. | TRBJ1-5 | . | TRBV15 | TGTGCCACCAGCAGAGTTTTTATGCAGCCCCAGCATTTT | CATSRVFMQPQHF
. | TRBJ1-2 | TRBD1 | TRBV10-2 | TGCGCCAGCAGCGGGGACAGTAACAACTATGGCTACACCTTC | CASSGDSNNYGYTF
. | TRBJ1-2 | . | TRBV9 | TGTGCCAGCAGCGTCCGATTGGGGGGCGCGAAGGGCTACACCTTC | CASSVRLGGAKGYTF
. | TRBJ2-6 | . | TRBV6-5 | TGTGCCAGCAGTTACAGGTCTTCTGGGGCCAACGTCCTGACTTTC | CASSYRSSGANVLTF
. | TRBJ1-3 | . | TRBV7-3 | TGTGCCAGCAGCTTAAGGCCCCACTTTACTCCCTCTGGAAACACCATATATTTT | CASSLRPHFTPSGNTIYF
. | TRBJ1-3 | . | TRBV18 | TGTGCCAGCTCGCCTTCCGCCGGACTCCAAGGATCTGGAAACACCATATATTTT | CASSPSAGLQGSGNTIYF
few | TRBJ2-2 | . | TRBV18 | TGTGCCAGCTCACCTAATGGTAACTCCGGTCGGGCCGGGGAGCTGTTTTTT | CASSPNGNSGRAGELFF
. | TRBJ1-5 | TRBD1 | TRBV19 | TGTGCCAGTAGAGAAAGCGACAGGGGCAGCAATCAGCCCCAGCATTTT | CASRESDRGSNQPQHF
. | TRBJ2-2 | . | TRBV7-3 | TGTGCCAGCAGCCTAAGCCGGGACCGCACCGGGGAGCTGTTTTTT | CASSLSRDRTGELFF
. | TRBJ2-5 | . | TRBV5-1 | TGCGCCAGCAGCTTCGCCAAAAATCAAGAGACCCAGTACTTC | CASSFAKNQETQYF
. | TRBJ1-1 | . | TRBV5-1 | TGCGCCAGCAGCTTCAGGGGAGGGGGCACTGAAGCTTTCTTT | CASSFRGGGTEAFF
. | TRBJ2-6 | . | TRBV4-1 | TGCGCCAGCAGCCAAGAAACAGGACGGTCTGGGGCCAACGTCCTGACTTTC | CASSQETGRSGANVLTF
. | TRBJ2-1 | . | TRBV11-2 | TGTGCCAGCAGCCCCGATTTCTCCTACAATGAGCAGTTCTTC | CASSPDFSYNEQFF
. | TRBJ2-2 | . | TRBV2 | TGTGCCAGCATGTGGGAGGAGGGGGCCTCCGGGGAGCTGTTTTTT | CASMWEEGASGELFF
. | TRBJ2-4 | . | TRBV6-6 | TGTGCCAGCAGTTACGTAGGTCTCAAAAACATTCAGTACTTC | CASSYVGLKNIQYF
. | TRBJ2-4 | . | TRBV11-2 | TGTGCCAGCAGACGATGGGGACGGCAAGAGAATATTCAGTACTTC | CASRRWGRQENIQYF